This T cell receptor (beta chain) was obtained from a study of T cells after posttransplantation cyclophosphamide. A word on this clone: Its antigen remains unknown.

General study results and limits: Recipient CMV seropositivity and CMV reactivation strongly tracked TRB clonality.

The data were produced by immunoSEQ multiplex PCR, yet TCRdb's version contains in-frame clones alone and is incomplete. This table holds 6,000 or so clones, more than 95% found once. The clonotype was recovered from a man aged 35-49 years in good health, CMV-negative, and a related stem cell transplant donor. Sequencing was done on a sample of memory CD4+ T cells sorted from PBMCs.

CDR3 protein: CASSLGQNTGELFF. The CDR3, as DNA: TGTGCCAGCAGCTTAGGGCAGAACACCGGGGAGCTGTTTTTT. The chain is built from TRBV7-2 and TRBJ2-2; D remains ambiguous. Trimming took 1 base from V and 1 from J, leaving 4 bases between them. Germline V gives CDR1 SGHTA, CDR2 FQGNSA. The CDR3 contains 14 residues.